This T cell receptor (beta chain) was retrieved from a study of T cell changes during pregnancy in multiple sclerosis. The CDR3 is 12 residues long. Germline CDR1 and CDR2: LNHDA and SQIVND (reference sequence). V shed 7 bases and J shed 2 bases, with 8 bases lying between them. The data were produced by immunoSEQ multiplex PCR, yet TCRdb's version contains in-frame clones alone and is incomplete. This table has around 39,000 clones, 85% to 95% appearing once. Sequencing was performed on PBMCs (not recorded whether the cells were cultured). The receptor's source is a female donor with multiple sclerosis, enrolled in a pregnancy study. The V gene is TRBV19, the J gene TRBJ1-1; D is unresolved. The CDR3 loop reads CASTGLNTEAFF. In DNA, the CDR3 is TGTGCCAGTACCGGGCTCAACACTGAAGCTTTCTTT.